These T cell receptor beta chains were read from a single sample in a study of blood T cell repertoires in COVID-19. The table came from immunoSEQ multiplex PCR; TCRdb's copy has only in-frame clones and leaves some out. In the table there are about 98,000 clones, 82% of which are singletons. Material for sequencing was peripheral blood. These receptors were obtained from a man aged 65 to 85 with active or convalescent COVID-19. Both conserved end residues are part of each CDR3. A D gene is named only where the DNA matches it firmly. Rows give clone size only sometimes, using once, few, many, or a class for an expanded clone.

clone size: NA
D gene: TRBD1
J gene: TRBJ1-1
V gene: TRBV6-1
CDR3 protein: CASSEAADRGFRNTEAFF
CDR3 DNA: TGTGCCAGCAGTGAAGCGGCGGACAGGGGTTTTAGGAACACTGAAGCTTTCTTT

clone size: NA
D gene: NA
J gene: TRBJ1-3
V gene: TRBV5-6
CDR3 protein: CASSLGSSGNTIYF
CDR3 DNA: TGTGCCAGCAGCTTGGGTAGCTCTGGAAACACCATATATTTT

clone size: NA
D gene: TRBD2
J gene: TRBJ2-2
V gene: TRBV9
CDR3 protein: CASSVVAGGMNTGELFF
CDR3 DNA: TGTGCCAGCAGCGTAGTCGCGGGGGGGATGAACACCGGGGAGCTGTTTTTT

clone size: NA
D gene: TRBD2
J gene: TRBJ2-2
V gene: TRBV7-2
CDR3 protein: CASSSPPSGGNTGELFF
CDR3 DNA: TGTGCCAGCAGCTCGCCCCCTAGCGGGGGTAACACCGGGGAGCTGTTTTTT

clone size: NA
D gene: NA
J gene: TRBJ2-1
V gene: TRBV13
CDR3 protein: CASSRLGVNNEQFF
CDR3 DNA: TGTGCCAGCAGCCGGCTCGGGGTTAACAATGAGCAGTTCTTC

clone size: NA
D gene: TRBD1
J gene: TRBJ2-5
V gene: TRBV3-1/TRBV3-2
CDR3 protein: CASSQDETGDEETQYF
CDR3 DNA: TGTGCCAGCAGCCAAGATGAGACAGGGGATGAAGAGACCCAGTACTTC

clone size: NA
D gene: NA
J gene: TRBJ1-3
V gene: TRBV5-1
CDR3 protein: CASSLEPGEGGNTIYF
CDR3 DNA: TGCGCCAGCAGCTTGGAGCCCGGGGAGGGTGGAAACACCATATATTTT

clone size: NA
D gene: TRBD2
J gene: TRBJ2-5
V gene: TRBV19
CDR3 protein: CASSFPGGTQYF
CDR3 DNA: TGTGCCAGTAGTTTTCCGGGAGGGACCCAGTACTTC

clone size: NA
D gene: NA
J gene: TRBJ1-5
V gene: TRBV6-5
CDR3 protein: CASSTQGWQPQHF
CDR3 DNA: TGTGCCAGCAGTACGCAGGGCTGGCAGCCCCAGCATTTT

clone size: NA
D gene: NA
J gene: TRBJ2-3
V gene: TRBV10-1
CDR3 protein: CASSEMASGSTDTQYF
CDR3 DNA: TGCGCCAGCAGTGAAATGGCCAGCGGGTCCACAGATACGCAGTATTTT

clone size: NA
D gene: NA
J gene: TRBJ2-5
V gene: TRBV5-6
CDR3 protein: CASSTGDQETQYF
CDR3 DNA: TGTGCCAGCAGCACGGGGGACCAAGAGACCCAGTACTTC

clone size: NA
D gene: TRBD1
J gene: TRBJ2-2
V gene: TRBV5-4
CDR3 protein: CASSSRSGGAGELFF
CDR3 DNA: TGTGCCAGCAGCTCCCGGTCAGGGGGTGCCGGGGAGCTGTTTTTT

clone size: few
D gene: TRBD2
J gene: TRBJ2-3
V gene: TRBV11-2
CDR3 protein: CASSLLAGTDTQYF
CDR3 DNA: TGTGCCAGCAGCTTACTAGCGGGGACAGATACGCAGTATTTT

clone size: NA
D gene: NA
J gene: TRBJ2-3
V gene: TRBV14
CDR3 protein: CASSGQSADTQYF
CDR3 DNA: TGTGCCAGCAGCGGACAGTCAGCAGATACGCAGTATTTT

clone size: NA
D gene: NA
J gene: TRBJ2-3
V gene: TRBV6-5
CDR3 protein: CASSYSGARTDTQYF
CDR3 DNA: TGTGCCAGCAGTTACTCAGGGGCCCGCACAGATACGCAGTATTTT

clone size: NA
D gene: TRBD2
J gene: TRBJ2-2
V gene: TRBV30
CDR3 protein: CAWSRMAGGPGTGELFF
CDR3 DNA: TGTGCCTGGAGTAGGATGGCGGGGGGGCCTGGCACCGGGGAGCTGTTTTTT

clone size: NA
D gene: TRBD1
J gene: TRBJ1-5
V gene: TRBV4-2
CDR3 protein: CASSQDPWAGGNNQPQHF
CDR3 DNA: TGTGCCAGCAGCCAAGATCCATGGGCAGGGGGGAACAATCAGCCCCAGCATTTT

clone size: NA
D gene: TRBD1
J gene: TRBJ2-3
V gene: TRBV9
CDR3 protein: CASSTTGGLTDTQYF
CDR3 DNA: TGTGCCAGCAGCACAACAGGGGGGTTGACAGATACGCAGTATTTT

clone size: NA
D gene: TRBD1
J gene: TRBJ1-6
V gene: TRBV28
CDR3 protein: CASTIPPGQGVPNSPLHF
CDR3 DNA: TGTGCCAGCACCATTCCCCCGGGACAGGGTGTCCCGAATTCACCCCTCCACTTT

clone size: NA
D gene: NA
J gene: TRBJ1-1
V gene: TRBV9
CDR3 protein: CASSDPSPKAFF
CDR3 DNA: TGTGCCAGCAGCGACCCGAGCCCGAAAGCTTTCTTT

clone size: NA
D gene: NA
J gene: TRBJ1-5
V gene: TRBV12-3/TRBV12-4
CDR3 protein: CASSLTANQPQHF
CDR3 DNA: TGTGCCAGCAGTTTAACTGCGAATCAGCCCCAGCATTTT

clone size: NA
D gene: NA
J gene: TRBJ2-5
V gene: TRBV12-3/TRBV12-4
CDR3 protein: CASSGAVETQYF
CDR3 DNA: TGTGCCAGCAGTGGGGCGGTGGAGACCCAGTACTTC

clone size: NA
D gene: NA
J gene: TRBJ1-6
V gene: TRBV30
CDR3 protein: CAWSDGGSYNSPLHF
CDR3 DNA: TGTGCCTGGAGTGACGGGGGCTCCTATAATTCACCCCTCCACTTT

clone size: NA
D gene: NA
J gene: TRBJ2-7
V gene: TRBV11-2
CDR3 protein: CASSTSGYEQYF
CDR3 DNA: TGTGCCAGCAGCACCTCGGGGTACGAGCAGTACTTC

clone size: NA
D gene: TRBD2
J gene: TRBJ2-3
V gene: TRBV2
CDR3 protein: CASSSGGYTDTQYF
CDR3 DNA: TGTGCCAGCAGTAGCGGGGGGTACACAGATACGCAGTATTTT

clone size: NA
D gene: TRBD2
J gene: TRBJ2-1
V gene: TRBV12-3/TRBV12-4
CDR3 protein: CASRIGTSEQFF
CDR3 DNA: TGTGCCAGCAGAATCGGGACTAGCGAGCAGTTCTTC

clone size: NA
D gene: TRBD1
J gene: TRBJ1-1
V gene: TRBV6-6
CDR3 protein: CASSRRTGATNTEAFF
CDR3 DNA: TGTGCCAGCAGTCGGAGGACAGGGGCGACGAACACTGAAGCTTTCTTT

clone size: NA
D gene: NA
J gene: TRBJ1-2
V gene: TRBV4-2
CDR3 protein: CASSQVETAPGSPTGYTF
CDR3 DNA: TGTGCCAGCAGCCAAGTTGAGACAGCACCCGGATCTCCAACTGGCTACACCTTC

clone size: NA
D gene: TRBD2
J gene: TRBJ2-3
V gene: TRBV28
CDR3 protein: CASSPRLAGATDTQYF
CDR3 DNA: TGTGCCAGCAGTCCCCGACTAGCGGGGGCCACAGATACGCAGTATTTT

clone size: NA
D gene: TRBD1
J gene: TRBJ1-6
V gene: TRBV2
CDR3 protein: CASTMDRSYNSPLHF
CDR3 DNA: TGTGCCAGCACTATGGACAGGTCCTATAATTCACCCCTCCACTTT

clone size: NA
D gene: NA
J gene: TRBJ1-2
V gene: TRBV10-3
CDR3 protein: CAATAGPYGYTF
CDR3 DNA: TGTGCCGCCACAGCCGGTCCATATGGCTACACCTTC

clone size: few
D gene: NA
J gene: TRBJ2-2
V gene: TRBV10-1
CDR3 protein: CASSGSARATGELFF
CDR3 DNA: TGCGCCAGCAGTGGGTCAGCCCGAGCCACCGGGGAGCTGTTTTTT

clone size: few
D gene: TRBD1
J gene: TRBJ1-2
V gene: TRBV19
CDR3 protein: CASSSGTGVGYTF
CDR3 DNA: TGTGCCAGTAGTTCCGGGACAGGGGTAGGCTACACCTTC

clone size: NA
D gene: TRBD1
J gene: TRBJ1-4
V gene: TRBV4-1
CDR3 protein: CASSHGTGGEKLFF
CDR3 DNA: TGCGCCAGCAGCCACGGGACAGGGGGGGAAAAACTGTTTTTT

clone size: NA
D gene: TRBD2
J gene: TRBJ2-1
V gene: TRBV27
CDR3 protein: CASSYRPPLAGGHEQFF
CDR3 DNA: TGTGCCAGCAGTTATAGGCCCCCTCTAGCGGGGGGTCATGAGCAGTTCTTC

clone size: NA
D gene: TRBD2
J gene: TRBJ2-2
V gene: TRBV9
CDR3 protein: CASSPRASGDTGELFF
CDR3 DNA: TGTGCCAGCAGCCCCCGGGCTAGCGGGGACACCGGGGAGCTGTTTTTT

clone size: NA
D gene: TRBD1
J gene: TRBJ1-2
V gene: TRBV7-9
CDR3 protein: CASRAPTGGGYTF
CDR3 DNA: TGTGCCAGCAGGGCCCCGACAGGGGGAGGCTACACCTTC

clone size: many
D gene: NA
J gene: TRBJ1-1
V gene: TRBV28
CDR3 protein: CASKGSQGATSEAFF
CDR3 DNA: TGTGCCAGCAAGGGGTCACAGGGCGCGACCTCTGAAGCTTTCTTT

clone size: many
D gene: TRBD1
J gene: TRBJ1-1
V gene: TRBV3-1/TRBV3-2
CDR3 protein: CASSPETGKAFF
CDR3 DNA: TGTGCCAGCAGCCCTGAGACAGGGAAAGCTTTCTTT

clone size: NA
D gene: TRBD1
J gene: TRBJ2-3
V gene: TRBV3-1/TRBV3-2
CDR3 protein: CASSQQGISTDTQYF
CDR3 DNA: TGTGCCAGCAGTCAACAGGGGATTAGCACAGATACGCAGTATTTT

clone size: NA
D gene: NA
J gene: TRBJ2-3
V gene: TRBV5-4
CDR3 protein: CASSLVRDTQYF
CDR3 DNA: TGTGCCAGCAGCTTGGTCCGGGATACGCAGTATTTT

clone size: NA
D gene: TRBD2
J gene: TRBJ2-1
V gene: TRBV7-2
CDR3 protein: CASSRSGGAYNEQFF
CDR3 DNA: TGTGCCAGCAGCCGTAGCGGGGGGGCGTACAATGAGCAGTTCTTC

clone size: NA
D gene: TRBD1
J gene: TRBJ1-1
V gene: TRBV2
CDR3 protein: CASRLMGQGTEAFF
CDR3 DNA: TGTGCCAGCAGACTAATGGGACAGGGAACTGAAGCTTTCTTT

clone size: once
D gene: TRBD1
J gene: TRBJ2-1
V gene: TRBV6-6
CDR3 protein: CASSYGQGPRNEQFF
CDR3 DNA: TGTGCCAGCAGTTACGGACAGGGTCCACGCAATGAGCAGTTCTTC

clone size: NA
D gene: NA
J gene: TRBJ2-1
V gene: TRBV28
CDR3 protein: CASRRTSSLWGNEQFF
CDR3 DNA: TGTGCCAGCAGGAGAACTAGCTCCCTGTGGGGTAATGAGCAGTTCTTC

clone size: NA
D gene: TRBD1
J gene: TRBJ2-7
V gene: TRBV19
CDR3 protein: CASSNPGQGAHEQYF
CDR3 DNA: TGTGCCAGTAGCAATCCGGGACAGGGGGCCCACGAGCAGTACTTC

clone size: NA
D gene: TRBD1
J gene: TRBJ1-5
V gene: TRBV5-1
CDR3 protein: CASSLSQGPNQPQHF
CDR3 DNA: TGCGCCAGCAGCTTGTCACAGGGGCCCAATCAGCCCCAGCATTTT

clone size: NA
D gene: TRBD1
J gene: TRBJ2-1
V gene: TRBV2
CDR3 protein: CASSGTGSEQFF
CDR3 DNA: TGTGCCAGCAGTGGGACAGGGAGTGAGCAGTTCTTC

clone size: few
D gene: NA
J gene: TRBJ2-7
V gene: TRBV27
CDR3 protein: CASTNSGQINSYEQYF
CDR3 DNA: TGTGCCAGCACGAACTCTGGACAGATTAACTCCTACGAGCAGTACTTC

clone size: once
D gene: TRBD1
J gene: TRBJ2-1
V gene: TRBV6-6
CDR3 protein: CASSRGQGDYEQFF
CDR3 DNA: TGTGCCAGCAGTAGAGGACAGGGAGATTATGAGCAGTTCTTC

clone size: NA
D gene: TRBD2
J gene: TRBJ2-1
V gene: TRBV11-2
CDR3 protein: CASSLGGTSGSSEQFF
CDR3 DNA: TGTGCCAGCAGCTTAGGGGGGACTAGCGGGTCTAGCGAGCAGTTCTTC

clone size: NA
D gene: NA
J gene: TRBJ2-7
V gene: TRBV6-6
CDR3 protein: CASSAGGYEQYF
CDR3 DNA: TGTGCCAGCAGTGCCGGGGGCTACGAGCAGTACTTC

clone size: once
D gene: NA
J gene: TRBJ2-2
V gene: TRBV5-1
CDR3 protein: CASSLTQVTGELFF
CDR3 DNA: TGCGCCAGCAGCTTGACACAGGTTACCGGGGAGCTGTTTTTT

clone size: NA
D gene: NA
J gene: TRBJ1-2
V gene: TRBV29-1
CDR3 protein: CSVEAQIYGYTF
CDR3 DNA: TGCAGCGTTGAAGCACAGATCTATGGCTACACCTTC

clone size: NA
D gene: NA
J gene: TRBJ2-1
V gene: TRBV7-6
CDR3 protein: CASRWGDEQFF
CDR3 DNA: TGTGCCAGCAGGTGGGGAGATGAGCAGTTCTTC